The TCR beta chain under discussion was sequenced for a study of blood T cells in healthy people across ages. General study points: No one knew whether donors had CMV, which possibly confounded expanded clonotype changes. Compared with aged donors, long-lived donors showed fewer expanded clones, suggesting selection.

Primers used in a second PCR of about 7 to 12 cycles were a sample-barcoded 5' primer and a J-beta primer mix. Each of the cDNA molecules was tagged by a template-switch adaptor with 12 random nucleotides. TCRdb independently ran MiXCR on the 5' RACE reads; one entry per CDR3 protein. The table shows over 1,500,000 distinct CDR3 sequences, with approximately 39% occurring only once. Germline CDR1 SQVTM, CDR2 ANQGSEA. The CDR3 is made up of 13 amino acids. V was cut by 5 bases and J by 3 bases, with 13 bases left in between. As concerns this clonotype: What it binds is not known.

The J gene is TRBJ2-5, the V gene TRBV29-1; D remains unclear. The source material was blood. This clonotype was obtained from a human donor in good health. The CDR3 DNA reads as TGCAGCGTTTCTCCAGCGTCGGAAGAGACCCAGTACTTC. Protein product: CSVSPASEETQYF.